This TCR beta chain was sequenced for a study of technical replicates of blood from a handful of donors. Unmatched junction bases numbered 2, after V lost 6 bases and J lost 0 bases. The CDR3 is 14 amino acids. Per germline, CDR1 MNHEY and CDR2 SVGAGI. The table came from immunoSEQ multiplex PCR; TCRdb's copy has only in-frame clones and leaves some out. Seen here are approximately 70,000 clones, over 80% observed once, and the top ten hold less than 0.5%. The clonotype originates from a human donor in good health. Sequencing was performed on T cells isolated from PBMCs. The rearrangement links TRBV6-5 to TRBJ2-4; 7 bases align to TRBD1. Here the CDR3 reads CASRAGGAKNIQYF. The CDR3 nucleotides are TGTGCCAGCAGGGCAGGGGGAGCCAAAAACATTCAGTACTTC.